This passage covers 2 T cell receptor beta chains from one sample sequenced in a study of control samples from healthy donors and cancer patients. Sequencing was performed with immunoSEQ multiplex PCR; in TCRdb, only in-frame clones are kept and a portion is missing. The sample includes 130,000 or so clones, approximately 90% of them seen just once. Sequencing used blood. The receptors derive from a man aged 50-59 years in good health.

The sample holds one count of this clone. The chain uses TRBV2 and TRBJ1-5, with D possibly matching TRBD1 (5 bases). Trimming removed 4 bases from V and 2 bases from J, with 12 bases in between. The V gene's germline CDR1 is SNHLY and CDR2 FYNNEI. The CDR3 has 15 residues. DNA of the CDR3: TGTGCCAGCAGTGGTCAGGGATTGGGCAATCAGCCCCAGCATTTT. Translated: CASSGQGLGNQPQHF.

J is TRBJ2-1 and V is TRBV13; no clear D. V was pared by 4 bases and J by 7 bases, with 14 bases between. The CDR3 runs 14 residues. Germline loops: CDR1 PRHDT, CDR2 FYEKMQ (reference sequence). CDR3 protein: CASSSPRWGNEQFF. CDR3 nucleotide sequence: TGTGCCAGCAGCTCTCCACGCTGGGGAAATGAGCAGTTCTTC.